This TCR beta chain was sequenced for a study of shared clonotypes between healthy human individuals (dated by TCRdb to 2020 to 2022). Turning to the overall study: Three men and a couple of women, aged 18 to 49 years, made up the cohort. Per donor, three plates each were used for CD4 naive and CD4 memory, two for CD8 naive, and one for CD8 memory. To estimate repertoire size and how much clonotypes are shared between individuals, the study performed deep sequencing of blood TCR repertoires from five healthy adults. Libraries were prepared and TCR repertoires were sequenced by different laboratories using diverse techniques, in order to increase sequencing depth and limit assay-specific biases. Leukapheresis yielded between about 0.85 and 10 billion PBMCs per donor.

CDR1 is given as SNHLY and CDR2 as FYNNEI, both from the germline V gene. From the cysteine up to the phenylalanine, the CDR3 has a length of 15 residues. Just CDR3 DNA is preserved here, 45 bases in frame from base 1. V loses 5 bases at its end and J loses 3 bases; junction bases beyond the gene matches: 8. Comment on this clone: The clone's antigen remains unknown. The input lacks base qualities; no much larger clone sits a single base away.

The paper's findings and limits, for the study overall: Sampling was limited to blood, and TCR repertoires in tissue likely differ from TCR repertoires in blood. Larger estimated clonotype richness was generally found for naive subsets than for memory subsets. Compared with non-shared clonotypes, the clonotypes found in all four sorted-subset donors had higher generation probabilities. Approximately 5% of naive CD4, roughly 3.6% of naive CD8, 2.3% of memory CD4, and roughly 0.4% of memory CD8 clonotypes were shared across several donors. Because the study included only a small number of donors, the genetic and exposure-history diversity represented was limited. Pairwise subsampling indicated that sequencing depth was expected to affect the degree of clonotype sharing among donors. Even with the large sequencing depth, rarefaction of the sorted-subset datasets indicated that sequencing was incomplete.

TCR CDR3 regions were amplified from genomic DNA by multiplex PCR using the deep immunoSEQ assay. Extracted genomic DNA from each cell subset was distributed evenly across all wells of several immunoSEQ 96-well plates, and each plate was treated as a replicate. Each replicate PCR for sorted subsets received roughly 0.2 ug genomic DNA, equal to around 32,000 T cell genomes. The purified libraries were quantified using a Qubit 3.0 fluorometer, sized with a Bioanalyzer 2100, and then quantified again using the KAPA Library Quantification kit. Every immunoSEQ 96-well plate was sequenced on a dedicated single-read 150-cycle Illumina NextSeq 550 flow cell. The original methods were these. Because only junctional sequences without quality scores were contained in the immunoSEQ output, filtering matching that applied to full-length reads could not be performed. To assign V/J genes and CDR3, sequences were annotated against IMGT germline references using PyIR, a Python wrapper for IgBLAST v1.9. Any read was removed if the V/J assignment was weak (E-value above 1e-6), the CDR3 was missing, or the read contained stop codons, out-of-frame junctions, or ambiguous translated residues. V3J clonotypes were defined by identical inferred V gene, J gene, and CDR3 amino acid sequence. The percentage overlap between two repertoires was calculated by dividing the number of shared unique clonotypes by the size of the smaller repertoire. RTK rarefaction, the Chao1 estimator, and Recon v2.1 estimates of unobserved clonotypes were used to assess repertoire richness. OLGA was used to compute generation probabilities for all TCRbeta clonotypes that the gDNA method yielded from several donors. In its TCRdb copy, this immuneACCESS table keeps in-frame sequences only and misses some clones. Where compared with another copy, unresolved V genes explain less than half of these, and the others have no known cause. V, J and clone size were drawn from that table, and D and trimming were deduced from the DNA. This sample comprises fewer than 2.5 million clones, roughly 93% of them detected only once. 0.36% of the sample is taken by the ten largest.

Donors were healthy HIV-negative adults with no recently reported acute infections or vaccinations. Every donor was a Caucasian adult residing in Nashville, Tennessee, USA. Magnetic negative selection was used to enrich CD4+ T cells, after which naive cells were positively selected on CD45RA and the negative fraction became the memory subset. Blood was obtained by leukapheresis, after which PBMCs were separated by Ficoll-Histopaque density gradient centrifugation and cryopreserved in liquid nitrogen vapor phase. Analytical flow cytometry was used to check the purity and quantity of each magnetically sorted T cell population. From each sorted fraction, genomic DNA was isolated and quantified by UV absorbance on a Nanodrop 2000c.

Sequenced material: naive CD4+ T cells from PBMCs. The cell subset or site tag for this specimen amounts to: CD45RA+ positively selected. This TCR came from a man aged 18 to 29 in good health. Some clones in this sample may be carry-over from other donors' samples. The chain is assembled from TRBV2 and TRBJ2-7, with 9 bases in between that match TRBD1. For the CDR3, the sequence is CASSLRTGALYEQYF. The DNA sequence reads TGTGCCAGCAGTCTTCGGACAGGGGCACTCTACGAGCAGTACTTC. The full variable domain, with segments outside the CDR3 supplied by the reference TRBV2 and TRBJ2-7 proteins, appears as EPEVTQTPSHQVTQMGQEVILRCVPISNHLYFYWYRQILGQKVEFLVSFYNNEISEKSEIFDDQFSVERPDGSNFTLKIRSTKLEDSAMYFCASSLRTGALYEQYFGPGTRLTVT.